The T cell receptor (beta chain) under discussion was sequenced for a study of neurological immune-mediated disorders. Each CDR3 protein gets one entry after TCRdb re-called the 5' RACE reads with MiXCR. The table has about 120,000 distinct CDR3 sequences, 3.2% seen once. This clonotype was counted ten times or more. Germline loops: CDR1 DFQATT, CDR2 SNEGSKA (reference sequence). The CDR3 spans 14 residues. The ends were cut back, 6 bases at V and 2 bases at J, with 15 bases in the middle. The sequencing input was PBMCs. The gene calls are TRBV20-1 and TRBJ2-3; D is possibly TRBD1 or TRBD2 (5 bases each). The TCR sequence derives from a woman aged 25 to 39 with multiple sclerosis. The CDR3 region is CSADRDLDTDTQYF. Here the CDR3 DNA reads TGCAGTGCGGATCGGGACCTAGACACAGATACGCAGTATTTT.